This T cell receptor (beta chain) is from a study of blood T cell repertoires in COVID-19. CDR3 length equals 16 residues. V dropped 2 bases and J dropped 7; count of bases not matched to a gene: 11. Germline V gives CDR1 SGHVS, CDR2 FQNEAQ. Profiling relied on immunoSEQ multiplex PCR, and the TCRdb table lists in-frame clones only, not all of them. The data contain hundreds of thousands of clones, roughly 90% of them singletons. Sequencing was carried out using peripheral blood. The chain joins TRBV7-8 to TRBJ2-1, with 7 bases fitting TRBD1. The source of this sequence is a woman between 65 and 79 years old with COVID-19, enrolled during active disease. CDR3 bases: TGTGCCAGCAGCTTAAAGACAGGGACCTTTGGGAATGAGCAGTTCTTC. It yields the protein CASSLKTGTFGNEQFF.